A selection of T cell receptor beta chains follows, all from one sample in a study of blood T cell repertoires in COVID-19. Measured with immunoSEQ multiplex PCR; TCRdb has only the in-frame clones, and not every one. Of approximately 64,000 clones in the sample, roughly 91% are singletons; the top ten hold about a tenth. Sequenced sample: PBMCs or T cells enriched from blood (not recorded which). The receptor set was obtained from a woman in her forties who had recovered from COVID-19. Each CDR3 is given with its conserved first and last residue. Each record gives: clone size, J gene, D gene, V gene, CDR3 DNA, CDR3 protein. A D gene is named only where the DNA matches it firmly. Only part of the rows carry a size: once, few, many, or a class if the clone is expanded.

size: NA
J: TRBJ1-2
D: NA
V: TRBV5-1
DNA: TGCGCCAGCAGCTTGGTGGCGGACTATGGCTACACCTTC
CDR3: CASSLVADYGYTF

size: NA
J: TRBJ2-1
D: TRBD1
V: TRBV19
DNA: TGTGCCAGTAGTATATCAGCAGGGGGCTCCTACAATGAGCAGTTCTTC
CDR3: CASSISAGGSYNEQFF

size: NA
J: TRBJ2-2
D: NA
V: TRBV4-1
DNA: TGCGCCAGCAGCCAAGTGCGTGTGACCGGGGAGCTGTTTTTT
CDR3: CASSQVRVTGELFF

size: NA
J: TRBJ1-2
D: NA
V: TRBV7-9
DNA: TGTGCCAGCACCCTAGGCGGAGTTCATGGCTACACCTTC
CDR3: CASTLGGVHGYTF

size: NA
J: TRBJ1-5
D: TRBD1
V: TRBV6-1
DNA: TGTGCCAGCAGTGAATTCATCGGGACAGGGGCCCGTGGTAATCAGCCCCAGCATTTT
CDR3: CASSEFIGTGARGNQPQHF

size: NA
J: TRBJ1-2
D: TRBD1
V: TRBV10-3
DNA: TGTGCCATCAGTGAGTCGACAGGGGAACTAAGTGGCTACACCTTC
CDR3: CAISESTGELSGYTF

size: NA
J: TRBJ1-1
D: NA
V: TRBV19
DNA: TGTGCCAGTAGTGTAGGGGGGCCCCAAGCTTTCTTT
CDR3: CASSVGGPQAFF

size: NA
J: TRBJ2-7
D: NA
V: TRBV6-5
DNA: TGTGCCAGCAGTTACCGTCTCGCGTCCGAGCAGTACTTC
CDR3: CASSYRLASEQYF

size: NA
J: TRBJ1-1
D: NA
V: TRBV19
DNA: TGTGCCAGTAGTATTAATTCAGCACGGGACACTGAAGCTTTCTTT
CDR3: CASSINSARDTEAFF

size: NA
J: TRBJ1-1
D: NA
V: TRBV14
DNA: TGTGCCAGCAGCCAAGTGAAGGGGCCAGTCACTGAAGCTTTCTTT
CDR3: CASSQVKGPVTEAFF

size: once
J: TRBJ2-1
D: TRBD2
V: TRBV11-3
DNA: TGTGCCAGCAGCTTAGGAGCTAGCGGGGGGGCTAATGAGCAGTTCTTC
CDR3: CASSLGASGGANEQFF

size: once
J: TRBJ2-7
D: NA
V: TRBV11-3
DNA: TGTGCCAGCAGCTTAAACTCCTACGACGAGCAGTACTTC
CDR3: CASSLNSYDEQYF

size: few
J: TRBJ2-5
D: NA
V: TRBV6-5
DNA: TGTGCCAGCTCAGGCTATCAAGAGACCCAGTACTTC
CDR3: CASSGYQETQYF

size: NA
J: TRBJ2-7
D: NA
V: TRBV7-9
DNA: TGTGCCAGCAGCTTCGGCAGGACAACAAGCTCCTACGAGCAGTACTTC
CDR3: CASSFGRTTSSYEQYF

size: NA
J: TRBJ1-6
D: TRBD1
V: TRBV19
DNA: TGTGCCAGTAGTATAAGTGGGACAGGTCCAAATTCACCCCTCCACTTT
CDR3: CASSISGTGPNSPLHF

size: NA
J: TRBJ1-4
D: TRBD1
V: TRBV3-1/TRBV3-2
DNA: TGTGCCAGCAGCCCACAGGGGTTCGTACCTAATGAAAAACTGTTTTTT
CDR3: CASSPQGFVPNEKLFF

size: NA
J: TRBJ1-6
D: TRBD1
V: TRBV5-1
DNA: TGCGCCAGCAGCTTGGGCCCGGACAGGGGTTCACCCCTCCACTTT
CDR3: CASSLGPDRGSPLHF

size: NA
J: TRBJ2-3
D: TRBD2
V: TRBV11-2
DNA: TGTGCCAGCAGCCCCGGACTAGCAGGGGTTATAGATACGCAGTATTTT
CDR3: CASSPGLAGVIDTQYF

size: NA
J: TRBJ2-1
D: TRBD1
V: TRBV3-1/TRBV3-2
DNA: TGTGCCAGCAGCCGGGACAGGGGAGATTACAATGAGCAGTTCTTC
CDR3: CASSRDRGDYNEQFF

size: NA
J: TRBJ1-5
D: TRBD1
V: TRBV19
DNA: TGTGCCAGTAGTCCGTGGACAGGGGCCAATCAGCCCCAGCATTTT
CDR3: CASSPWTGANQPQHF

size: NA
J: TRBJ1-4
D: NA
V: TRBV5-1
DNA: TGCGCCAGCAGCCTCCCGGCTGGGGGCGGTATAACTAATGAAAAACTGTTTTTT
CDR3: CASSLPAGGGITNEKLFF

size: NA
J: TRBJ1-3
D: NA
V: TRBV9
DNA: TGTGCCAGCAGCGTAGAACCCCCCAGGGGTGGTGGAAACACCATATATTTT
CDR3: CASSVEPPRGGGNTIYF

size: NA
J: TRBJ1-1
D: NA
V: TRBV2
DNA: TGTGCCAGCAGTAAAGGGGGAGGGAGGGCTTTCTTT
CDR3: CASSKGGGRAFF

size: few
J: TRBJ1-2
D: TRBD1
V: TRBV10-1
DNA: TGCGCCAGCAGTGAAGGGACAGGGGAGGGCTATGGCTACACCTTC
CDR3: CASSEGTGEGYGYTF

size: once
J: TRBJ1-2
D: NA
V: TRBV5-4
DNA: TGTGCCAGCAGCTTAACAGGGAGGGAGATCTATGGCTACACCTTC
CDR3: CASSLTGREIYGYTF

size: NA
J: TRBJ1-1
D: NA
V: TRBV19
DNA: TGTGCCAGTAGTATCCGGGTCCTAATACAGGGGAACACTGAAGCTTTCTTT
CDR3: CASSIRVLIQGNTEAFF

size: NA
J: TRBJ1-2
D: TRBD1
V: TRBV9
DNA: TGTGCCAGCAGCGCCGAAGGGGGCCAATATGGCTACACCTTC
CDR3: CASSAEGGQYGYTF

size: NA
J: TRBJ2-3
D: TRBD2
V: TRBV6-5
DNA: TGTGCCAGCCGATCGGGGCTAGCGGGCACAGATACGCAGTATTTT
CDR3: CASRSGLAGTDTQYF

size: NA
J: TRBJ2-5
D: TRBD1
V: TRBV13
DNA: TGTGCCAGCAGCTTCGGGACAGCACAAATACAAGAGACCCAGTACTTC
CDR3: CASSFGTAQIQETQYF

size: NA
J: TRBJ1-4
D: NA
V: TRBV28
DNA: TGTGCCACCAGCGGGTTTCACGAAAAACTGTTTTTT
CDR3: CATSGFHEKLFF

size: NA
J: TRBJ2-5
D: TRBD2
V: TRBV10-3
DNA: TGTGCCATCAGTCCTAGCGGGGGGCGAGAGACCCAGTACTTC
CDR3: CAISPSGGRETQYF

size: NA
J: TRBJ1-2
D: NA
V: TRBV19
DNA: TGTGCCAGTAGTATGTTCGGCAGGGGCTATGGCTACACCTTC
CDR3: CASSMFGRGYGYTF

size: NA
J: TRBJ2-5
D: TRBD2
V: TRBV11-3
DNA: TGTGCCAGCAGCCGACTCCAGGCTAGCGGTGGGGAGACCCAGTACTTC
CDR3: CASSRLQASGGETQYF

size: NA
J: TRBJ1-6
D: NA
V: TRBV19
DNA: TGTGCCAGTAGTATGTTAGCCTCCGAGAATTCACCCCTCCACTTT
CDR3: CASSMLASENSPLHF

size: NA
J: TRBJ2-3
D: TRBD2
V: TRBV5-1
DNA: TGCGCCAGCAGCTTGGATGTCCTAGCGGGGGGGCAGGAAGATACGCAGTATTTT
CDR3: CASSLDVLAGGQEDTQYF

size: NA
J: TRBJ1-2
D: NA
V: TRBV6-5
DNA: TGTGCCAGCAGTCCCTTTCCTTCAGGGGGCTACACCTTC
CDR3: CASSPFPSGGYTF

size: NA
J: TRBJ2-2
D: TRBD2
V: TRBV4-2
DNA: TGTGCCAGCAGCCAAGTGAGCGGGGATCCGACCGGGGAGCTGTTTTTT
CDR3: CASSQVSGDPTGELFF